One and the same sample provided the 5 T cell receptor beta chains below, sequenced in a study of blood T cell repertoires in COVID-19. Method: immunoSEQ multiplex PCR; TCRdb's copy keeps in-frame clones and lacks some. Among 150,000 to 250,000 clones, about four fifths were seen once, and the ten largest hold around 7%. Sequenced input: PBMCs or T cells enriched from blood (not recorded which). The receptors originated from a middle-aged man who had recovered from COVID-19.

The chain couples TRBV15 to TRBJ2-1; TRBD2 matches at 10 bases. CDR1 LNHNV and CDR2 YYDKDF come from the germline V gene (reference sequence). The ends lost 7 bases at V and 4 bases at J; junction bases unmatched: 4. The CDR3 covers 14 residues. CDR3 sequence: CATTSGGEYNEQFF. The CDR3 DNA follows: TGTGCCACCACCAGCGGGGGGGAATACAATGAGCAGTTCTTC.

The CDR3 DNA follows: TGTGCCAGCAGCGGACGGGACAGAGGTAAAAACCCCTACAATGAGCAGTTCTTC. Residues: CASSGRDRGKNPYNEQFF. The V and J genes are TRBV7-9 and TRBJ2-1, with 7 nucleotides matching TRBD1. CDR3 length: 18 residues. Germline values: CDR1 SEHNR, CDR2 FQNEAQ (reference sequence). V was pared by 5 bases and J by 2 bases, with 15 bases of the junction left unmatched.

The CDR3, as DNA: TGTGCCAGCAGCTTCTTAGACAGGAAGGATCAGCCCCAGCATTTT. Translating gives CASSFLDRKDQPQHF. The rearrangement uses TRBV5-6 and TRBJ1-5; maybe TRBD1 (6 bases). Trimming stripped 2 bases from V and 5 bases from J, with 14 bases between. The CDR3 consists of 15 residues. Germline CDR1 reads SGHDT; CDR2 reads YYEEEE.

Remarks on this clone: One junction end does not reproduce the germline sequence, and a read error may be involved. CDR3 DNA sequence: TGTGCCAGCAGCCGAGAGCGGGGCAGCACAAATACGCAGTATTTT. It codes for CASSRERGSTNTQYF. The chain links TRBV6-2 or TRBV6-3 to TRBJ2-3; 7 bases are a match to TRBD2. The CDR3 runs to 15 residues. Germline V lookup: CDR1 MNHEY, CDR2 SVGEGT.

In its sample, this clone was seen once. The DNA for the CDR3 is TGTGCCAGCAGCTTAGTTGGCGGGGACACCGGGGAGCTGTTTTTT. It codes for CASSLVGGDTGELFF. The chain combines TRBV7-8 with TRBJ2-2, with D possibly matching TRBD2 (6 bases). The CDR3 has 15 amino acids. Germline CDR1 reads SGHVS; CDR2 reads FQNEAQ. Trimming removed 1 base at V and 3 bases at J, with 9 bases between.